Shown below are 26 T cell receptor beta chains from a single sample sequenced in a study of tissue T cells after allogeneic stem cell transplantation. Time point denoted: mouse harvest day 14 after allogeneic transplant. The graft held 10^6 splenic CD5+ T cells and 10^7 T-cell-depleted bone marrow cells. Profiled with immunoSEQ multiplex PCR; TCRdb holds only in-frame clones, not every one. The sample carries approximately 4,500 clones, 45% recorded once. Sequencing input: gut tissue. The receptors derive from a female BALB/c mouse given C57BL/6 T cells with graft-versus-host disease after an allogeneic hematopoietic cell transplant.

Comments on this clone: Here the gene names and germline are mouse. CDR3 DNA, as far as it was read: TGTGCCAGCAGTCTAGACAGGTCTACAGAAGTCTTC. It translates to CASSLDRSTEVF. From start to end, the CDR3 is CASSLDRSTEVFF. The J gene is TRBJ1-1, the V gene TRBV26, with D possibly being TRBD1 (6 bases). The read halts 1 residue ahead of the CDR3 end, with the missing end drawn from the germline J gene. V lost 3 bases to trimming and J lost 5 bases, with 10 bases between them. The germline CDR1 and CDR2 sequences are KGHPV and FQNQEV (reference sequence). There are 13 residues in the CDR3.

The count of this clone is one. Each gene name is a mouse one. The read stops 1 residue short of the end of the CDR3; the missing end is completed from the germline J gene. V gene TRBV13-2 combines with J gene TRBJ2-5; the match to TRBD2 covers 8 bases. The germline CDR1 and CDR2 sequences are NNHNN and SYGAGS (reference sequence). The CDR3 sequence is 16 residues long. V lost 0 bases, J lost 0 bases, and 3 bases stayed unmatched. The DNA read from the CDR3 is TGTGCCAGCGGTGATGGGACTGGGCCTAACCAAGACACCCAGTAC. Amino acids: CASGDGTGPNQDTQY. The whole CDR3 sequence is CASGDGTGPNQDTQYF.

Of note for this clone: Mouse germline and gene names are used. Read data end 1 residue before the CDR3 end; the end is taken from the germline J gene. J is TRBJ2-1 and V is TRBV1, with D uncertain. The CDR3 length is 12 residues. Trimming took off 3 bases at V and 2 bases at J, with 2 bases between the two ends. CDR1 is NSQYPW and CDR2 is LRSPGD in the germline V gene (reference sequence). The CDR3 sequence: CTCSADYAEQFF. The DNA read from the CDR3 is TGCACCTGCAGTGCCGACTATGCTGAGCAGTTC.

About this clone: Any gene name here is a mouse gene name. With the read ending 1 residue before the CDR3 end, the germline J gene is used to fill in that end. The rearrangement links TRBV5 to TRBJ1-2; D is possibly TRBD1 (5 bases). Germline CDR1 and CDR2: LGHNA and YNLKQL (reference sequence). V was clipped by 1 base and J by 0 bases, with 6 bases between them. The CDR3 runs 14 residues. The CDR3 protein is CASSQGGANSDYTF. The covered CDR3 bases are TGTGCCAGCAGCCAAGGGGGCGCAAACTCCGACTACACC.

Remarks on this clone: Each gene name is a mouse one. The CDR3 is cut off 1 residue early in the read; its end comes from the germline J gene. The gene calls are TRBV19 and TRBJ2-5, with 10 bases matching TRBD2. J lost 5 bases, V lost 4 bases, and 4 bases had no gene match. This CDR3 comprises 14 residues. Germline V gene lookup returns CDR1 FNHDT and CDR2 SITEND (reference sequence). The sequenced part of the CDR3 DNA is TGTGCCAGCAGTCTGGGGGGGCGTGGAGACACCCAGTAC. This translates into CASSLGGRGDTQY. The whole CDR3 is CASSLGGRGDTQYF. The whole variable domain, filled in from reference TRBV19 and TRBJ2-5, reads GGIITQTPKFLIGQEGQKLTLKCQQNFNHDTMYWYRQDSGKGLRLIYYSITENDLQKGDLSEGYDASREKKSSFSLTVTSAQKNEMAVFLCASSLGGRGDTQYFGPGTRLLVL.

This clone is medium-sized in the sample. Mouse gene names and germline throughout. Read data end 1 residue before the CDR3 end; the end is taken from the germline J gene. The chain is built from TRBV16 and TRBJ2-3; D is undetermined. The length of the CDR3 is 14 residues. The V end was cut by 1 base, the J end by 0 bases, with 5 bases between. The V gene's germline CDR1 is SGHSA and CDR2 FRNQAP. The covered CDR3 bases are TGTGCAAGCAGCTTAGCCAGTAGTGCAGAAACGCTGTAT. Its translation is CASSLASSAETLY. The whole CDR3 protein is CASSLASSAETLYF.

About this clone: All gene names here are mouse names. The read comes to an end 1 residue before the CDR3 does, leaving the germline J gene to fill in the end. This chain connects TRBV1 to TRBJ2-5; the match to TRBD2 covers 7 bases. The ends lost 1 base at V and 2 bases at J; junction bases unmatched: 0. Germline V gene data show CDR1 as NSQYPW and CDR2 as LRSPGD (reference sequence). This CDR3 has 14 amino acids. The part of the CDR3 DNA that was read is TGCACCTGCAGTGCAGTGGGGGGCCAAGACACCCAGTAC. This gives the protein CTCSAVGGQDTQY. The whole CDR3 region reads CTCSAVGGQDTQYF.

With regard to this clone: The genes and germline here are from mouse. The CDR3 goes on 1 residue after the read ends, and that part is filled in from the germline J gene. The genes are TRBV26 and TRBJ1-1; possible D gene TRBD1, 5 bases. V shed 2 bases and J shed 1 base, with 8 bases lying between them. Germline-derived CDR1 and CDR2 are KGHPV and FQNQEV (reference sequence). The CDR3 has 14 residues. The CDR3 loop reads CASSLEGRNTEVFF. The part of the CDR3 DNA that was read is TGTGCCAGCAGTCTGGAGGGGAGGAACACAGAAGTCTTC. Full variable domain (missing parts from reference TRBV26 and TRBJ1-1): NSKVIQTPRYLVKGQGQKAKMRCIPEKGHPVVFWYQQNKNNEFKFLINFQNQEVLQQIDMTEKRFSAECPSNSPCSLEIQSSEAGDSALYLCASSLEGRNTEVFFGKGTRLTVV.

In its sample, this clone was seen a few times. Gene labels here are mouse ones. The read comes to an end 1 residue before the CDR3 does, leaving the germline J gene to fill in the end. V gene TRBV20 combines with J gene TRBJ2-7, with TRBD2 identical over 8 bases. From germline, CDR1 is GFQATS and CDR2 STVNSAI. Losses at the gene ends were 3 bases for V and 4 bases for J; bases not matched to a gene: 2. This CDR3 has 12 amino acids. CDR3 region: CGASLGGYEQYF. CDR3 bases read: TGTGGTGCTAGCCTGGGGGGTTATGAACAGTAC.

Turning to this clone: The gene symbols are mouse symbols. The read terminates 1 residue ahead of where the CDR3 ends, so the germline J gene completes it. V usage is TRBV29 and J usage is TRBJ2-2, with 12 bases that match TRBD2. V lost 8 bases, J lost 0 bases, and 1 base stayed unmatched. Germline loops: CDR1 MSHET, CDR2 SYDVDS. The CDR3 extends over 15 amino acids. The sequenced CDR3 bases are TGTGCTAGCGGACTGGGGGGGTCAAACACCGGGCAGCTCTAC. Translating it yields CASGLGGSNTGQLY. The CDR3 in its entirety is CASGLGGSNTGQLYF.

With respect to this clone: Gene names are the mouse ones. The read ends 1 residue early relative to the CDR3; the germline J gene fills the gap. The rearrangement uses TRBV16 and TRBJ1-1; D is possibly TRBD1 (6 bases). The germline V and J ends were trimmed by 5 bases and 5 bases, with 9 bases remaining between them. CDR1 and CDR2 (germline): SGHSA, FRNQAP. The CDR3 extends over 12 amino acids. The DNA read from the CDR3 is TGTGCAAGCAGCCGGGACACAACAGAAGTCTTC. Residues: CASSRDTTEVF. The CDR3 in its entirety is CASSRDTTEVFF. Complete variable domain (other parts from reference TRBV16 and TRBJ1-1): NAGVIQTPRHKVTGKGQEATLWCEPISGHSAVFWYRQTIVQGLEFLTYFRNQAPIDDSGMPKERFSAQMPNQSHSTLKIQSTQPQDSAVYLCASSRDTTEVFFGKGTRLTVV.

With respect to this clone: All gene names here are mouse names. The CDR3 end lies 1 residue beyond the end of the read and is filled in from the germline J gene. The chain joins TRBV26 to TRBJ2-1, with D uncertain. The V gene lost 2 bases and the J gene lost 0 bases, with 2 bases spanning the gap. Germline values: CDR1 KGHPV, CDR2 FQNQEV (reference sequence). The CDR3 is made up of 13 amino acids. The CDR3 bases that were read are TGTGCCAGCAGTCTGGATAACTATGCTGAGCAGTTC. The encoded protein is CASSLDNYAEQF. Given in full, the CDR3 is CASSLDNYAEQFF.

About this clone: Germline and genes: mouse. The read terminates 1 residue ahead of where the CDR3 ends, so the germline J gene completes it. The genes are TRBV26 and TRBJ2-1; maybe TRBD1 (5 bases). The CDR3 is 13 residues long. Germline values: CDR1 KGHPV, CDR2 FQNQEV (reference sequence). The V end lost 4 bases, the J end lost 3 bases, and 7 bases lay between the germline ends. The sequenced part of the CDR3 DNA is TGTGCCAGCAGTCGGCAGGGCTATGCTGAGCAGTTC. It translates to CASSRQGYAEQF. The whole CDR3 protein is CASSRQGYAEQFF.

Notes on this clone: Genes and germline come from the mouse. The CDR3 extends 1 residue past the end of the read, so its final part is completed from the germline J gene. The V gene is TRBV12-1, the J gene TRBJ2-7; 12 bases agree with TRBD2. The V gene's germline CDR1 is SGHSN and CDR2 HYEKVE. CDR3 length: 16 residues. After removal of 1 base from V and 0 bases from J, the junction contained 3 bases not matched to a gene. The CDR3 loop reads CASSLRDWGDSYEQYF. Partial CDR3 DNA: TGTGCCAGCTCTCTTCGGGACTGGGGGGACTCCTATGAACAGTAC.

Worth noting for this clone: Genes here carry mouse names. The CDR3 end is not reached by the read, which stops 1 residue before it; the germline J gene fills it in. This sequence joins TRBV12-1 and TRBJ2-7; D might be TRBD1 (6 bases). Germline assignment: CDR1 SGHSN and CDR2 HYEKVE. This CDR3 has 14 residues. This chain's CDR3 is CSQGRGRGRYEQYF. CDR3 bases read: TGTTCTCAGGGCAGGGGCCGGGGACGATATGAACAGTAC. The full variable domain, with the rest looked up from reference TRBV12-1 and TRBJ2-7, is DSGVVQSPRHIIKEKGGRSVLTCIPISGHSNVVWYQQTLGKELKFLIQHYEKVERDKGFLPSRFSVQQFDDYHSEMNMSALELEDSAMYFCSQGRGRGRYEQYFGPGTRLTVL.

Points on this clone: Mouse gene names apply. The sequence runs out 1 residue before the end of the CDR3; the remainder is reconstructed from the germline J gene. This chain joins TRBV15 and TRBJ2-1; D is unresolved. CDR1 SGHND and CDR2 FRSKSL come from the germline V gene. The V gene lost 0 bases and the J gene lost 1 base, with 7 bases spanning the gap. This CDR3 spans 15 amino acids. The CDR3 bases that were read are TGTGCCAGCAGTTTAGCGGCCGGGAACTATGCTGAGCAGTTC. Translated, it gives CASSLAAGNYAEQF. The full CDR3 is CASSLAAGNYAEQFF.

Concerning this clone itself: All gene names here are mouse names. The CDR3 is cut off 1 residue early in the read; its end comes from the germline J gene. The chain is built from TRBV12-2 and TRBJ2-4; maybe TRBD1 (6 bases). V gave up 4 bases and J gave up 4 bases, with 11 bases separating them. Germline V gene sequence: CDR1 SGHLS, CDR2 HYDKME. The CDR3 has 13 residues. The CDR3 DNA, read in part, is TGTGCCAGCTCCCCCGGGACAAAAAACACCTTGTAC. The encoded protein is CASSPGTKNTLY. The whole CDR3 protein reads CASSPGTKNTLYF.

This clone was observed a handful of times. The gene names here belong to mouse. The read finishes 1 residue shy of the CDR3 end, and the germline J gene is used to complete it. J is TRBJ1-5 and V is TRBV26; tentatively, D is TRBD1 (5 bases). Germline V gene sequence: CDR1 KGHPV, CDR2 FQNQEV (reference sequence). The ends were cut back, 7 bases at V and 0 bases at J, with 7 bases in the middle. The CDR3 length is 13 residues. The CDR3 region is CASTGNNNQAPLF. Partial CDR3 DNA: TGTGCCAGCACAGGGAATAACAACCAGGCTCCGCTT. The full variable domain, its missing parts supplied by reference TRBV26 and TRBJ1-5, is NSKVIQTPRYLVKGQGQKAKMRCIPEKGHPVVFWYQQNKNNEFKFLINFQNQEVLQQIDMTEKRFSAECPSNSPCSLEIQSSEAGDSALYLCASTGNNNQAPLFGEGTRLSVL.

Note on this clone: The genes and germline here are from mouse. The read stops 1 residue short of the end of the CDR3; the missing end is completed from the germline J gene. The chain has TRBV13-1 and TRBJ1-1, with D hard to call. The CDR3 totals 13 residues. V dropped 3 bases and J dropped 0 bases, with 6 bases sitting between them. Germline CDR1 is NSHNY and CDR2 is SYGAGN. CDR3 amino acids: CASSAGTNTEVFF. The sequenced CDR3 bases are TGTGCCAGCAGTGCCGGGACAAACACAGAAGTCTTC.

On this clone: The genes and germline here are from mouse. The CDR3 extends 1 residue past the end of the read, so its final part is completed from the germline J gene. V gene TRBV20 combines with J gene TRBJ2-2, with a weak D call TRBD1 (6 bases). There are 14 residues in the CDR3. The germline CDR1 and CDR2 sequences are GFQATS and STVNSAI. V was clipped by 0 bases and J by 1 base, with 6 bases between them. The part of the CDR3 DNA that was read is TGTGGTGCTAGGGAACAGGGAAACACCGGGCAGCTCTAC. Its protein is CGAREQGNTGQLY. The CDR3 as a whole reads CGAREQGNTGQLYF.

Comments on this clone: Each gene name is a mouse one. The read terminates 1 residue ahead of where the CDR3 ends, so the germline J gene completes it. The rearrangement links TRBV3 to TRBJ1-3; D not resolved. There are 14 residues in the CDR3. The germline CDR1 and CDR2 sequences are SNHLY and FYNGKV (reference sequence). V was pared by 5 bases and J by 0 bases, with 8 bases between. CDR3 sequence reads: CASSKQNSGNTLYF. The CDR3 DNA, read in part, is TGTGCCAGCAGCAAACAGAATTCTGGAAATACGCTCTAT.

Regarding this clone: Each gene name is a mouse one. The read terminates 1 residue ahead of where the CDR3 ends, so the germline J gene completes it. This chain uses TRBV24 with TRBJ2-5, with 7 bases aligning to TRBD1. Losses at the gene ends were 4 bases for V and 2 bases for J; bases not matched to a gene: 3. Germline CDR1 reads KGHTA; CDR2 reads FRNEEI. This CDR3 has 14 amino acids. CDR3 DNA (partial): TGTGCCAGCAGTCGCCGGGACAGCCAAGACACCCAGTAC. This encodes CASSRRDSQDTQY. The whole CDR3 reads CASSRRDSQDTQYF.

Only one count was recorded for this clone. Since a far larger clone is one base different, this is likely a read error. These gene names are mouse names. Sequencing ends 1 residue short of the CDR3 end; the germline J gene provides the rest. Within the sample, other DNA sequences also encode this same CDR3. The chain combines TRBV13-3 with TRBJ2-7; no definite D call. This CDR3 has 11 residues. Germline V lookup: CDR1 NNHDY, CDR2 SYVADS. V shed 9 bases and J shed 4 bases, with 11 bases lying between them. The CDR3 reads CATERVYEQYF. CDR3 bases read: TGTGCCACAGAACGGGTTTATGAACAGTAC.

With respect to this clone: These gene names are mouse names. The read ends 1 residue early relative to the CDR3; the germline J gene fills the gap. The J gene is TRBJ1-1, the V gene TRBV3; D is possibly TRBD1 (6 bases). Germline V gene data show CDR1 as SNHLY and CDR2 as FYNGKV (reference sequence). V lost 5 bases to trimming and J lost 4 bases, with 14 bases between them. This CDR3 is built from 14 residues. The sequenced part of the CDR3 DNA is TGTGCCAGCAGCGTCAGGGGAGGAGGCACAGAAGTCTTC. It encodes CASSVRGGGTEVF. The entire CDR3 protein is CASSVRGGGTEVFF.

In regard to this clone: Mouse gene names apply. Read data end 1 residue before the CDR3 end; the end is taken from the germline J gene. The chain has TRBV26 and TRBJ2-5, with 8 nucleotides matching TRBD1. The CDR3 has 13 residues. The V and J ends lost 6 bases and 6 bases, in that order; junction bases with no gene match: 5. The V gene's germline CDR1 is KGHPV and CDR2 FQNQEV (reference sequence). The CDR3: CASRRQGMDTQYF. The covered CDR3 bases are TGTGCCAGCAGGAGACAGGGGATGGACACCCAGTAC.

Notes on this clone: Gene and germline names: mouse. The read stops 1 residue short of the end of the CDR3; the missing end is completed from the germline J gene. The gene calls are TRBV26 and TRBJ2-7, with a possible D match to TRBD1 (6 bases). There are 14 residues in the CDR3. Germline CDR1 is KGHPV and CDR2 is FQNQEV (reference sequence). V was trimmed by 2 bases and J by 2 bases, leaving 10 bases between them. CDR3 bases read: TGTGCCAGCAGTCTGAGGACAGAAGCCTATGAACAGTAC. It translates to CASSLRTEAYEQY. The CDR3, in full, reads CASSLRTEAYEQYF.